This T cell receptor (beta chain) was identified in a study of a mutant IDH1 vaccine in newly diagnosed glioma. On the study more broadly: Patients received vaccination from 4-6 weeks after radiotherapy alone, or with temozolomide cycles. Treated patients showed a male proportion of around 62%, a female proportion of roughly 40%, and a mean age of 40.4 years. Patients arrived already treated with radiotherapy, temozolomide, or both, most having had both.

To note about this clone: What it recognizes is unknown.

Time point here: week 5, during vaccination. All doses held 300 ug of mutant IDH1 20-mer peptide, with topical imiquimod. Assay: immunoSEQ multiplex PCR; the TCRdb copy retains only in-frame clones and omits some. This table has about 58,000 clones, around 84% appearing once. This specimen was PBMCs, taken from a glioma patient whose treatment included an IDH1 peptide vaccine. The sequence came from a woman between 50 and 59 years old with glioma.

The chain's CDR3 is CASSPRGLGANSYEQYF. The CDR3 DNA sequence: TGTGCCAGCAGCCCCCGCGGACTTGGGGCAAACTCCTACGAGCAGTACTTC. This chain uses TRBV9 with TRBJ2-7, with D perhaps TRBD1 or TRBD2 (5 bases each). CDR3 size: 17 residues. Trimming left V 4 bases short and J 0 bases short, with 20 bases between. Looked up from germline, CDR1 is SGDLS and CDR2 is YYNGEE.